A single T cell receptor (beta chain) is shown here with its context. Use of 60 Vbeta and 13 Jbeta primers characterized the PCR. TCRdb's table, derived via immunoSEQ multiplex PCR, lists solely in-frame clones and lacks some. The repertoire includes about 160,000 clones, over 80% of them detected once, and over 1.5% sits in the top ten. The entry originates in a study of cytomegalovirus exposure and HLA in healthy donors. Germline lookup yields CDR1 SNHLY and CDR2 FYNNEI. The CDR3 spans 16 residues. Trimming shortened V by 6 bases and J by 0 bases, and 14 bases separated the two germline ends. The origin of this receptor is a young woman in good health and CMV-seronegative. The gene calls are TRBV2 and TRBJ1-4; tentatively, D is TRBD1 (6 bases). Specimen: PBMCs. CDR3 protein: CASRNAAGATNEKLFF. CDR3 nucleotide sequence: TGTGCCAGCAGGAACGCCGCAGGGGCAACTAATGAAAAACTGTTTTTT. The entire variable domain, with the rest obtained from reference TRBV2 and TRBJ1-4, is as follows: EPEVTQTPSHQVTQMGQEVILRCVPISNHLYFYWYRQILGQKVEFLVSFYNNEISEKSEIFDDQFSVERPDGSNFTLKIRSTKLEDSAMYFCASRNAAGATNEKLFFGSGTQLSVL.